This TCR beta chain was recorded in a study of T cells in women clearing cervical HPV infection. On this clone itself: The read halts 3 residues ahead of the CDR3 end, with the missing end drawn from the germline J gene.

Between the trimmed V and J ends, which lost 0 bases and 0 bases, there was a span of 9 bases. Germline values: CDR1 SGHTA, CDR2 FQGNSA. This CDR3 contains 16 residues. Only in-frame clones appear in the TCRdb table, and some are missing; sequencing was by immunoSEQ multiplex PCR. The sample table includes roughly 12,000 clones. The J gene is TRBJ1-3, the V gene TRBV7-2; D gene unclear. The TCR sequence derives from a woman between 18 and 75 years old with a cervical HPV16 infection that either progressed to CIN3+ or cleared (not recorded which). The sample comprised blood buffy coat. The CDR3 here is CASSLARLGSGNTIYF. The sequenced CDR3 bases are TGTGCCAGCAGCTTAGCTAGACTTGGCTCTGGAAACACC.